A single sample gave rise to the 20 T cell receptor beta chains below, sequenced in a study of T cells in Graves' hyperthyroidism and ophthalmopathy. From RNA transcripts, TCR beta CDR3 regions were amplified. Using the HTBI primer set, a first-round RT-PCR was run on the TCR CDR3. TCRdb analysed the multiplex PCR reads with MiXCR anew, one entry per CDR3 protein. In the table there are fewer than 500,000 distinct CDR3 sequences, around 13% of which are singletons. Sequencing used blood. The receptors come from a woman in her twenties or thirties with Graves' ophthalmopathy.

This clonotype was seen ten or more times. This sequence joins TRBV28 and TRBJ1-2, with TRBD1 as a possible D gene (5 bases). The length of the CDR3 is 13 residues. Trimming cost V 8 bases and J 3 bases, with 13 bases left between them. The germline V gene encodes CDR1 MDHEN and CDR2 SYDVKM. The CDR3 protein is CASADRAYYGYTF. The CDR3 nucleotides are TGTGCCAGCGCCGACAGAGCCTACTATGGCTACACCTTC.

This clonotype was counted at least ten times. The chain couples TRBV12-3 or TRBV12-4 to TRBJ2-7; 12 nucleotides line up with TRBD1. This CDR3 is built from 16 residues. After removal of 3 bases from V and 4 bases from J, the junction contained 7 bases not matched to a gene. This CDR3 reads CASSFGTGGPRYEQYF. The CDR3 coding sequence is TGTGCCAGCAGTTTTGGGACAGGGGGCCCTCGTTACGAGCAGTACTTC.

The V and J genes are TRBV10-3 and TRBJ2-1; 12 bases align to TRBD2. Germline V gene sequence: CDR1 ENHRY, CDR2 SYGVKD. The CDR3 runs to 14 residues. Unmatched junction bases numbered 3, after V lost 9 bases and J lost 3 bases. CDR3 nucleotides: TGTGCCATTCGGACTAGCGGGGTCTACAATGAGCAGTTCTTC. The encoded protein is CAIRTSGVYNEQFF.

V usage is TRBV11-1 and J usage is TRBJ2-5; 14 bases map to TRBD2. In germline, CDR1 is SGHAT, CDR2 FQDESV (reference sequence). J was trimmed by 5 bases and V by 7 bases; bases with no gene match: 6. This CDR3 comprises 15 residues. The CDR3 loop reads CASTSTSGRAETQYF. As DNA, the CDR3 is TGTGCCAGCACCTCGACTAGCGGGAGGGCGGAGACCCAGTACTTC.

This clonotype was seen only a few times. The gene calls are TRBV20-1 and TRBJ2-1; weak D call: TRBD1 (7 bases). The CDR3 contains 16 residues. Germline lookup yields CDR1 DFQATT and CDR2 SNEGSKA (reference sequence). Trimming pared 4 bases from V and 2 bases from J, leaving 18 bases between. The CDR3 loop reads CSATWSQGRTYNEQFF. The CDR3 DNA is TGCAGTGCTACCTGGTCACAGGGGAGGACCTACAATGAGCAGTTCTTC.

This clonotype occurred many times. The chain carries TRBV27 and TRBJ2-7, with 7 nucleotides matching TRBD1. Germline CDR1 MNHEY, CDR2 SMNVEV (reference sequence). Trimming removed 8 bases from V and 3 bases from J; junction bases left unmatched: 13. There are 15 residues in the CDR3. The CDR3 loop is CASGLSATGSYEQYF. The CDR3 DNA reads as TGTGCCAGCGGTCTGTCCGCGACAGGGAGCTACGAGCAGTACTTC.

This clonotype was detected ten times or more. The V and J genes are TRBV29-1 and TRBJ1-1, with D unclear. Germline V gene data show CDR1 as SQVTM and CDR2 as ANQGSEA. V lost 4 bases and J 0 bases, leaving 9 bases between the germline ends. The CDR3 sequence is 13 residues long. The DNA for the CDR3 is TGCAGCGTTGTAAGGCGGATGAACACTGAAGCTTTCTTT. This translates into CSVVRRMNTEAFF.

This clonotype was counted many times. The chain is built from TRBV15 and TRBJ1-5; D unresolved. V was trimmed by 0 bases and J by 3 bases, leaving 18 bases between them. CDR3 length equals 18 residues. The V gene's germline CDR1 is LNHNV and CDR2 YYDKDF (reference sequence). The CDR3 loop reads CATSRDLLPHTNNQPQHF. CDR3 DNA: TGTGCCACCAGCAGAGATTTGCTTCCCCATACTAACAATCAGCCCCAGCATTTT.

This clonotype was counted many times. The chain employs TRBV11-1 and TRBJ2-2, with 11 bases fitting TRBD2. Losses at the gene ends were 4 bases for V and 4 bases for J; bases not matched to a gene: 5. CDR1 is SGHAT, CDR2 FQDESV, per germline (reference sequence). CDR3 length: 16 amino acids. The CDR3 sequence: CASSWTSGQFTGELFF. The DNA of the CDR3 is TGTGCCAGCAGCTGGACTAGCGGGCAATTCACCGGGGAGCTGTTTTTT. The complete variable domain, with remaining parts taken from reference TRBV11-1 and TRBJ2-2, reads EAEVAQSPRYKITEKSQAVAFWCDPISGHATLYWYRQILGQGPELLVQFQDESVVDDSQLPKDRFSAERLKGVDSTLKIQPAELGDSAMYLCASSWTSGQFTGELFFGEGSRLTVL.

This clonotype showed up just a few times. For the CDR3, the DNA is TGTGCCAGCAGTTTATTCCCAGCGGGGAGTCAAGAGACCCAGTACTTC. It specifies CASSLFPAGSQETQYF. The rearrangement links TRBV27 to TRBJ2-5; 7 bases match TRBD2. The CDR3 sequence is 16 residues long. CDR1 is MNHEY, CDR2 SMNVEV, per germline (reference sequence). V dropped 1 base and J dropped 2; count of bases not matched to a gene: 7.

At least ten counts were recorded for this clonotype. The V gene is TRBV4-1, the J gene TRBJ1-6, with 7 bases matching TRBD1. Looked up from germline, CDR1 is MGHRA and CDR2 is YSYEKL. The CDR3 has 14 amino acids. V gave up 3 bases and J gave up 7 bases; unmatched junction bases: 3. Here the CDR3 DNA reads TGCGCCAGCAGCCAGACAGGGCGGAATTCACCCCTCCACTTT. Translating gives CASSQTGRNSPLHF.

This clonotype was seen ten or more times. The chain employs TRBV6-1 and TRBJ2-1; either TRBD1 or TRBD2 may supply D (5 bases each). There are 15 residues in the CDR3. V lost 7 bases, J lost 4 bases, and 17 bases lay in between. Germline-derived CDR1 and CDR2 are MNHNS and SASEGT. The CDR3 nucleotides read TGTGCCAGCATCGCGAACGGGGCAAGTTACAATGAGCAGTTCTTC. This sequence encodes CASIANGASYNEQFF.

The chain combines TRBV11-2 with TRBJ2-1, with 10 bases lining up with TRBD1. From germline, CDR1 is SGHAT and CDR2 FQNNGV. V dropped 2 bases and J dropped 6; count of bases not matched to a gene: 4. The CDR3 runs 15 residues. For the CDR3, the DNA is TGTGCCAGCAGCTTATCGGACAGGGGGTCCAATGAGCAGTTCTTC. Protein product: CASSLSDRGSNEQFF. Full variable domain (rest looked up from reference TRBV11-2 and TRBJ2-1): EAGVAQSPRYKIIEKRQSVAFWCNPISGHATLYWYQQILGQGPKLLIQFQNNGVVDDSQLPKDRFSAERLKGVDSTLKIQPAKLEDSAVYLCASSLSDRGSNEQFFGPGTRLTVL.

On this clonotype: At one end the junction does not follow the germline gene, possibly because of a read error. CDR3 loop: CASRTGAAWSF. The CDR3, as DNA: TGTGCCAGTCGGACAGGGGCCGCCTGGTCCTTC. V and J are TRBV19 and TRBJ1-2; 9 positions agree with TRBD1. CDR3 length: 11 amino acids. Germline CDR1 reads LNHDA; CDR2 reads SQIVND (reference sequence).

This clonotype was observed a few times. CDR3 sequence (DNA): TGTGCCAGCAGCCAAGTGGCTAGTACGCAGTATTTT. Encoded protein: CASSQVASTQYF. The chain recombines TRBV14 with TRBJ2-3; D call uncertain. V was pared by 1 base and J by 8 bases, with 7 bases between. This CDR3 has 12 residues. From germline, CDR1 is SGHDN and CDR2 FVKESK.

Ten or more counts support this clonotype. DNA of the CDR3: TGCAGTGCTCAAGGGGGGGGAGGGACCTACGAGCAGTACTTC. Translated, it gives CSAQGGGGTYEQYF. The V gene is TRBV20-1, the J gene TRBJ2-7; possible D gene TRBD2, 7 bases. The ends were cut back, 5 bases at V and 2 bases at J, with 16 bases in the middle. The CDR3 runs 14 residues. Germline V CDR1 and CDR2: DFQATT, SNEGSKA (reference sequence).

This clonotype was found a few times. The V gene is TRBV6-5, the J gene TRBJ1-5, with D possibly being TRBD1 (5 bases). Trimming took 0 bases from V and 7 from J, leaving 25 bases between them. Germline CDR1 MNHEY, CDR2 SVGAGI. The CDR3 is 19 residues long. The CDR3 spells CASSYSTPGPTQGYQPQHF. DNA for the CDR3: TGTGCCAGCAGTTACTCGACCCCCGGGCCAACCCAGGGTTACCAGCCCCAGCATTTT.

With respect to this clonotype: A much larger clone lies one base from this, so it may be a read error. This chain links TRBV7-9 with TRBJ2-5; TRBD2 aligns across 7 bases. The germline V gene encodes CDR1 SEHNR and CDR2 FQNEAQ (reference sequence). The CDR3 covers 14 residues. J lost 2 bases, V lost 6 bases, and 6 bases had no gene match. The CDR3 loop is CASRGPAGQETQYF. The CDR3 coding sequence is TGTGCCAGCAGGGGACCAGCGGGACAAGAGACCCAGTACTTC.

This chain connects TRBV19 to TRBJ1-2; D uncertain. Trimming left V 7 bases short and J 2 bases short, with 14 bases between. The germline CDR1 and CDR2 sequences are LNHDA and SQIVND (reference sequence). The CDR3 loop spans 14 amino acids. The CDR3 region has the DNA TGTGCCAGTAACTTACCGGGGTTAAACTATGGCTACACCTTC. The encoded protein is CASNLPGLNYGYTF.

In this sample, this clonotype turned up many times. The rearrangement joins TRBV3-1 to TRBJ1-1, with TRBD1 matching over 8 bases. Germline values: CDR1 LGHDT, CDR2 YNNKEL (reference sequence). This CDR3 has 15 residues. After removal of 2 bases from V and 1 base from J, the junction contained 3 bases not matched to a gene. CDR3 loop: CASSQPGTGNTEAFF. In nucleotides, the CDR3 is TGTGCCAGCAGCCAACCCGGGACAGGGAACACTGAAGCTTTCTTT. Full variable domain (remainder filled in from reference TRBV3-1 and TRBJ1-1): DTAVSQTPKYLVTQMGNDKSIKCEQNLGHDTMYWYKQDSKKFLKIMFSYNNKELIINETVPNRFSPKSPDKAHLNLHINSLELGDSAVYFCASSQPGTGNTEAFFGQGTRLTVV.